The 28 T cell receptor beta chains presented below share a single source sample, sequenced in a study of control samples from healthy donors and cancer patients. Here immunoSEQ multiplex PCR was the method, and the copy in TCRdb shows in-frame clones only, minus some. Here the sample spans 100,000 to 150,000 clones, approximately 92% being singletons. Specimen: blood. The receptors were gathered from a man aged 40-50 years in good health.

This rearrangement joins TRBV6-5 to TRBJ2-3; D remains unclear. Germline V gene lookup returns CDR1 MNHEY and CDR2 SVGAGI. CDR3 length: 11 residues. V lost 5 bases to trimming and J lost 4 bases, with 4 bases between them. The CDR3 DNA is TGTGCCAGCAGTAGGTCAGATACGCAGTATTTT. As protein: CASSRSDTQYF.

This rearrangement joins TRBV29-1 to TRBJ1-2; D gene unclear. Germline V gene sequence: CDR1 SQVTM, CDR2 ANQGSEA. The V end lost 5 bases, the J end lost 8 bases, and 15 bases lay between the germline ends. The CDR3 is 12 residues long. The CDR3 DNA reads TGCAGCGTTCTGGAATCAATCTGGGGCTACACCTTC. Protein sequence: CSVLESIWGYTF. Drawing the rest from reference TRBV29-1 and TRBJ1-2, the complete variable domain is SAVISQKPSRDICQRGTSLTIQCQVDSQVTMMFWYRQQPGQSLTLIATANQGSEATYESGFVIDKFPISRPNLTFSTLTVSNMSPEDSSIYLCSVLESIWGYTFGSGTRLTVV.

V is TRBV19 and J is TRBJ1-2, with 8 bases identical to TRBD1. The CDR3 extends over 13 amino acids. The V gene's germline CDR1 is LNHDA and CDR2 SQIVND (reference sequence). J was trimmed by 8 bases and V by 4 bases; bases with no gene match: 6. DNA for the CDR3: TGTGCCAGTAGTAGCGGACAGGGTCTCGGCTACACCTTC. Residues: CASSSGQGLGYTF.

V is TRBV4-1 and J is TRBJ2-1; D possibly matches TRBD1 or TRBD2 (5 bases each). Trimming shortened V by 6 bases and J by 7 bases, and 19 bases separated the two germline ends. Looked up from germline, CDR1 is MGHRA and CDR2 is YSYEKL. This CDR3 region has 15 residues. CDR3 region: CASSLTGTAKNEQFF. CDR3 coding DNA: TGCGCCAGCAGTTTAACCGGGACGGCAAAGAATGAGCAGTTCTTC.

In this sample, this clone turned up a few times. CDR3 DNA: TGTGCCAGCAGTCTGACAGGGATCGTCTACACCTTC. Translating gives CASSLTGIVYTF. The chain links TRBV27 to TRBJ1-2; 7 bases align to TRBD1. Trimming took 5 bases from V and 10 from J; bases not matched to a gene: 7. CDR1 is MNHEY, CDR2 SMNVEV, per germline (reference sequence). This CDR3 spans 12 amino acids.

The chain links TRBV5-1 to TRBJ2-1; 13 nucleotides match TRBD2. This CDR3 comprises 16 residues. Germline CDR1 is SGHRS and CDR2 is YFSETQ. V lost 3 bases to trimming and J lost 6 bases; unmatched junction nucleotides: 6. The CDR3 sequence: CASSYLGTSGVNEQFF. CDR3 sequence (DNA): TGCGCCAGCAGCTACTTGGGGACTAGCGGGGTCAATGAGCAGTTCTTC.

The V and J genes are TRBV13 and TRBJ1-3; 12 bases are shared with TRBD1. With V trimmed by 3 bases and J by 1 base, 7 bases remained unmatched. The germline V gene has CDR1 PRHDT and CDR2 FYEKMQ (reference sequence). This CDR3 comprises 18 residues. CDR3 bases: TGTGCCAGCAGCTTTCCGGGACAGGGGGCGAAGTCTGGAAACACCATATATTTT. As protein: CASSFPGQGAKSGNTIYF.

The chain couples TRBV28 to TRBJ2-6, with unresolved D. Germline V gene data show CDR1 as MDHEN and CDR2 as SYDVKM. CDR3 length equals 15 residues. Deletions cut 3 bases from V and 4 bases from J, with 10 bases between. Here the CDR3 reads CASSFLGSGANVLTF. CDR3 nucleotides: TGTGCCAGCAGTTTCCTGGGATCCGGGGCCAACGTCCTGACTTTC.

The rearrangement uses TRBV12-3 or TRBV12-4 and TRBJ1-1; D remains unclear. The CDR3 has 12 residues. The V gene lost 6 bases and the J gene lost 1 base, with 6 bases spanning the gap. This CDR3 is CASRYTNTEAFF. The CDR3 DNA reads TGTGCCAGCAGATATACGAACACTGAAGCTTTCTTT.

This rearrangement joins TRBV11-2 to TRBJ1-2, with TRBD1 matching over 8 bases. The ends lost 5 bases at V and 7 bases at J; junction bases unmatched: 21. The germline gives CDR1 SGHAT, CDR2 FQNNGV. CDR3 length: 18 amino acids. The DNA of the CDR3 is TGTGCCAGCAGCGAGACCCGGGACAGGATTAGTGTCCACGGTGGCTACACCTTC. Protein product: CASSETRDRISVHGGYTF.

The rearrangement uses TRBV6-5 and TRBJ1-6; TRBD1 matches 7 bases. Germline loops: CDR1 MNHEY, CDR2 SVGAGI. CDR3 length equals 16 residues. J gave up 0 bases and V 4 bases, and 3 bases lay outside the gene matches. The CDR3 protein is CASSFAGGSYNSPLHF. In DNA form, the CDR3 reads TGTGCCAGCAGTTTTGCAGGGGGCTCCTATAATTCACCCCTCCACTTT.

This chain joins TRBV5-1 and TRBJ2-2; tentatively, D is TRBD2 (5 bases). V was shortened by 4 bases and J by 4 bases, with 14 bases between the two germline ends. The CDR3 sequence is 15 residues long. The germline V gene encodes CDR1 SGHRS and CDR2 YFSETQ. The CDR3 bases are TGCGCCAGCAGCCCCGACCTAGGAGGCACCGGGGAGCTGTTTTTT. Protein product: CASSPDLGGTGELFF.

The chain joins TRBV5-1 to TRBJ2-2; D is uncertain. V was cut by 0 bases and J by 4 bases, with 7 bases left in between. CDR1 and CDR2 (germline): SGHRS, YFSETQ. The CDR3 is made up of 14 amino acids. The CDR3 sequence: CASSLVQTTGELFF. In DNA form, the CDR3 reads TGCGCCAGCAGCTTGGTCCAGACCACCGGGGAGCTGTTTTTT. The full variable domain, in which reference TRBV5-1 and TRBJ2-2 provide the parts outside the CDR3, is KAGVTQTPRYLIKTRGQQVTLSCSPISGHRSVSWYQQTPGQGLQFLFEYFSETQRNKGNFPGRFSGRQFSNSRSEMNVSTLELGDSALYLCASSLVQTTGELFFGEGSRLTVL.

V gene TRBV2 combines with J gene TRBJ1-2; 9 positions agree with TRBD1. The junction had 9 bases not matched to a gene; V was cut back by 5 bases and J by 8 bases. The CDR3 consists of 14 residues. Germline V gene sequence: CDR1 SNHLY, CDR2 FYNNEI. The CDR3 here is CASSTGGSSRGYTF. CDR3 nucleotides: TGTGCCAGCAGTACAGGGGGCTCTTCGAGGGGCTACACCTTC.

This clone was detected only once. CDR3 DNA sequence: TGTGCCAGCAGTTTAGCCAGGGGGCGCACCATATATTTT. Protein product: CASSLARGRTIYF. V gene TRBV12-3 or TRBV12-4 combines with J gene TRBJ1-3; TRBD1 matches at 8 bases. The CDR3 is 13 residues long. After removal of 0 bases from V and 9 bases from J, the junction contained 1 base not matched to a gene.

This sequence joins TRBV7-2 and TRBJ2-1; D is tentatively TRBD1 or TRBD2 (6 bases each). CDR1 SGHTA and CDR2 FQGNSA come from the germline V gene. CDR3 size: 15 residues. The V and J ends lost 0 bases and 3 bases respectively, with 9 bases between them. CDR3 protein: CASSLAGGIYNEQFF. The CDR3 region has the DNA TGTGCCAGCAGCTTAGCGGGGGGCATCTACAATGAGCAGTTCTTC.

This chain links TRBV18 with TRBJ1-5; D perhaps matches TRBD1 (5 bases). V dropped 4 bases and J dropped 6 bases, with 13 bases sitting between them. The length of the CDR3 is 14 residues. Germline CDR1 reads KGHSH; CDR2 reads LQKENI. The CDR3 bases are TGTGCCAGCTCACTGTCAGGGCAGGCTCAGCCCCAGCATTTT. This codes for CASSLSGQAQPQHF.

The chain carries TRBV12-3 or TRBV12-4 and TRBJ2-3; no definite D call. This CDR3 has 12 residues. Trimming pared 3 bases from V and 6 bases from J, leaving 7 bases between. DNA for the CDR3: TGTGCCAGCAGTTTGATCGGGGATACGCAGTATTTT. Amino acids: CASSLIGDTQYF.

This chain joins TRBV6-5 and TRBJ1-6; 7 bases are a match to TRBD1. Looked up from germline, CDR1 is MNHEY and CDR2 is SVGAGI. The CDR3 consists of 15 residues. With V trimmed by 0 bases and J by 7 bases, 3 bases remained unmatched. The CDR3 protein is CASSYSSGGNSPLHF. CDR3 nucleotide sequence: TGTGCCAGCAGTTACTCGTCAGGGGGGAATTCACCCCTCCACTTT.

The gene calls are TRBV5-1 and TRBJ2-5; the match to TRBD2 covers 9 bases. This CDR3 has 14 residues. After removal of 7 bases from V and 5 bases from J, the junction contained 9 bases not matched to a gene. Looked up from germline, CDR1 is SGHRS and CDR2 is YFSETQ. CDR3 in amino acids: CASQDKRGAETQYF. The CDR3 bases are TGCGCCAGCCAGGATAAGCGGGGGGCCGAGACCCAGTACTTC.

The chain joins TRBV6-1 to TRBJ2-1; 12 bases are a match to TRBD2. V was pared by 2 bases and J by 6 bases, with 8 bases of the junction left unmatched. The CDR3 extends over 17 amino acids. Germline V gene lookup returns CDR1 MNHNS and CDR2 SASEGT. The CDR3: CASSEIGGLAGINEQFF. CDR3 in DNA: TGTGCCAGCAGTGAAATAGGCGGACTAGCGGGGATCAATGAGCAGTTCTTC.

This chain uses TRBV19 with TRBJ1-5; D unclear. There are 14 residues in the CDR3. V was clipped by 3 bases and J by 4 bases, with 10 bases between them. CDR1 and CDR2 (germline): LNHDA, SQIVND (reference sequence). This chain's CDR3 is CASSIGRGNQPQHF. The DNA of the CDR3 is TGTGCCAGTAGTATCGGGAGAGGTAATCAGCCCCAGCATTTT.

In this sample, this clone turned up once. Other DNA sequences in this specimen translate into the identical CDR3. This sequence joins TRBV5-1 and TRBJ1-1; D unresolved. This CDR3 comprises 13 residues. Germline CDR1 reads SGHRS; CDR2 reads YFSETQ. Trimming shortened V by 4 bases and J by 0 bases, and 7 bases separated the two germline ends. The CDR3 DNA reads as TGCGCCAGCAGCCCGGGTGTGAACACTGAAGCTTTCTTT. Residues: CASSPGVNTEAFF.

The chain uses TRBV18 and TRBJ1-1; D is perhaps TRBD1 (5 bases). Germline CDR1 reads KGHSH; CDR2 reads LQKENI. V shed 5 bases and J shed 4 bases, with 17 bases lying between them. This CDR3 is built from 15 residues. CDR3 DNA sequence: TGTGCCAGCTCAGAGATCGACAGTTGGGCCACTGAAGCTTTCTTT. Protein: CASSEIDSWATEAFF.

The chain uses TRBV27 and TRBJ1-6, with a tentative D call TRBD1 (5 bases). With 2 bases removed from V and 7 bases from J, the gap between germline ends came to 12 bases. The CDR3 spans 15 residues. Germline assignment: CDR1 MNHEY and CDR2 SMNVEV (reference sequence). The CDR3 loop is CASSLGRAGNSPLHF. DNA of the CDR3: TGTGCCAGCAGTTTAGGCAGGGCGGGGAATTCACCCCTCCACTTT.

CDR3 coding DNA: TGTGCCAGCAGCGAAGTTCGAGGACTCCAGCGGACCCAGTACTTC. Translation gives CASSEVRGLQRTQYF. The V call is TRBV7-8, the J call TRBJ2-5, with D possibly matching TRBD2 (5 bases). Germline assignment: CDR1 SGHVS and CDR2 FQNEAQ. V lost 5 bases and J 7 bases, leaving 20 bases between the germline ends. The CDR3 has 15 residues.

The chain is built from TRBV5-5 and TRBJ2-5, with TRBD2 matching over 9 bases. CDR1 is SGHKS and CDR2 is YYEKEE in the germline V gene (reference sequence). There are 15 residues in the CDR3. V shed 4 bases, J shed 1 base, and the junction held 5 bases outside the gene matches. This CDR3 reads CASSLLAGLQETQYF. The CDR3, as DNA: TGTGCCAGCAGCCTGCTAGCGGGGCTCCAAGAGACCCAGTACTTC. The variable domain in full, completed from reference TRBV5-5 and TRBJ2-5, reads DAGVTQSPTHLIKTRGQQVTLRCSPISGHKSVSWYQQVLGQGPQFIFQYYEKEERGRGNFPDRFSARQFPNYSSELNVNALLLGDSALYLCASSLLAGLQETQYFGPGTRLLVL.

The chain combines TRBV5-4 with TRBJ2-5; 10 nucleotides agree with TRBD1. The germline CDR1 and CDR2 sequences are SGHNT and YYREEE (reference sequence). This CDR3 is 16 amino acids long. V lost 3 bases to trimming and J lost 5 bases; unmatched junction nucleotides: 10. The DNA for the CDR3 is TGTGCCAGCAGCTCGGACAGGGGGATGATTTCGGAGACCCAGTACTTC. Translation: CASSSDRGMISETQYF.